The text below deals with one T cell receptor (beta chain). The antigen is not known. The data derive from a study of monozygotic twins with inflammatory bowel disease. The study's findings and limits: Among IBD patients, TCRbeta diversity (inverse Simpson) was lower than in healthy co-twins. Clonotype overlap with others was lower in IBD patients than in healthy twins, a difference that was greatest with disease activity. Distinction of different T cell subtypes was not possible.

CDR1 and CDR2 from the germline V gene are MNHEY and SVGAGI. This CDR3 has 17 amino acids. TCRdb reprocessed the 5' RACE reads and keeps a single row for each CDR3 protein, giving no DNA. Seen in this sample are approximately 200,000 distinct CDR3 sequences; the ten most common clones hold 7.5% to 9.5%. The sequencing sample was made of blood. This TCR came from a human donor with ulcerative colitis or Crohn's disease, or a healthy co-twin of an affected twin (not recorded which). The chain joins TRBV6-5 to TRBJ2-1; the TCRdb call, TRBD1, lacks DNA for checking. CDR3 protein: CASSYSHTGGNYNEQFF.